This T cell receptor beta chain was recovered during a study of shared clonotypes between healthy human individuals. Clones were sequenced by immunoSEQ multiplex PCR, and TCRdb holds only the in-frame ones, with some missing. This table has fewer than 650,000 clones, around three quarters appearing once. Germline values: CDR1 SGDLS, CDR2 YYNGEE. This CDR3 comprises 16 residues. The V and J ends lost 4 bases and 4 bases respectively, with 19 bases between them. The J gene is TRBJ2-3, the V gene TRBV9; D is perhaps TRBD1 (6 bases). This receptor was identified in a woman aged 40-49 years in good health. Some clones in this sample may be carry-over from other donors' samples. The sequenced sample consisted of PBMCs. The DNA of the CDR3 is TGTGCCAGCAGCATTCGAGGGGGTGTGTCGGCAGATACGCAGTATTTT. Translating it yields CASSIRGGVSADTQYF.